A single sample is the source of the 9 T cell receptor beta chains below, sequenced in a study of T cells after yellow fever vaccination. MiXCR, run by TCRdb on the 5' RACE reads, gives a single entry per CDR3 protein. The data contain roughly 85,000 distinct CDR3 sequences, 10% to 15% of them seen just once; the ten biggest clones take up roughly 25%. The sample was CD8+ T cells not binding an NS4B(214-222) dextramer, sorted from PBMCs, taken roughly 20 days after the first yellow fever vaccination. The receptors derive from a man aged 18 to 29 who received the YFV17D yellow fever vaccine.

This clonotype was observed a handful of times. The chain is built from TRBV4-3 and TRBJ1-1, with no clear D. The CDR3 extends over 16 amino acids. From germline, CDR1 is LGHNA and CDR2 YSLEER. Trimming cost V 2 bases and J 6 bases, with 19 bases left between them. CDR3 protein: CASSQTADGRRAEAFF. CDR3 bases: TGCGCCAGCAGCCAAACCGCGGACGGGAGGAGGGCTGAAGCTTTCTTT.

The chain carries TRBV7-2 and TRBJ2-7; TRBD2 matches 15 bases. The CDR3 sequence is 16 residues long. Germline V gene data show CDR1 as SGHTA and CDR2 as FQGNSA. V lost 4 bases, J lost 7 bases, and 8 bases stayed unmatched. CDR3 in DNA: TGTGCCAGCAGCTCAAGGACTAGCGGGGGGGCTGGGGAGCAGTACGTC. This sequence encodes CASSSRTSGGAGEQYV.

This clonotype was detected a few times. The V call is TRBV5-1, the J call TRBJ2-5; D might be TRBD2 (5 bases). CDR3 length equals 13 residues. Per the germline V gene, CDR1 is SGHRS and CDR2 is YFSETQ. V lost 5 bases and J lost 5, with 13 bases in between. The chain's CDR3 is CASSSISGETQYF. CDR3 bases: TGCGCCAGCAGTTCAATCTCGGGGGAGACCCAGTACTTC.

The rearrangement uses TRBV9 and TRBJ2-3, with D perhaps matching TRBD1 or TRBD2 (5 bases each). V lost 3 bases to trimming and J lost 1 base, with 9 bases between them. The CDR3 consists of 14 residues. Per the germline V gene, CDR1 is SGDLS and CDR2 is YYNGEE. The CDR3 reads CASSAMGGTDTQYF. The CDR3 bases are TGTGCCAGCAGCGCCATGGGGGGCACAGATACGCAGTATTTT.

This clonotype was counted a few times. The chain employs TRBV7-9 and TRBJ2-7, with D possibly matching TRBD1 (6 bases). Germline V gene sequence: CDR1 SEHNR, CDR2 FQNEAQ (reference sequence). This CDR3 spans 17 amino acids. Trimming took 1 base from V and 0 from J, leaving 16 bases between them. The CDR3 nucleotides read TGTGCCAGCAGCTTAGGTCGCCAGGGGTCGAACTCCTACGAGCAGTACTTC. The encoded protein is CASSLGRQGSNSYEQYF.

Many counts were recorded for this clonotype. The chain is built from TRBV12-3 or TRBV12-4 and TRBJ2-1; D possibly corresponds to TRBD1 (5 bases). The CDR3 is 12 amino acids. The V end was cut by 0 bases, the J end by 10 bases, with 7 bases between. Here the CDR3 DNA reads TGTGCCAGCAGTTTAGCGAACAGGGAGCAGTTCTTC. Translated: CASSLANREQFF.

This chain joins TRBV19 and TRBJ2-3, with D possibly being TRBD2 (6 bases). This CDR3 contains 13 residues. V dropped 1 base and J dropped 8 bases, with 10 bases sitting between them. Germline V gives CDR1 LNHDA, CDR2 SQIVND (reference sequence). This chain's CDR3 is CASSIGTGSTQYF. Here the CDR3 DNA reads TGTGCCAGTAGTATAGGGACCGGGAGTACGCAGTATTTT.

This clonotype showed up just a few times. This chain uses TRBV5-1 with TRBJ1-1, with D perhaps TRBD1 (5 bases). Germline CDR1 is SGHRS and CDR2 is YFSETQ. V lost 1 base to trimming and J lost 9 bases, with 16 bases between them. The CDR3 consists of 14 residues. The CDR3 is CASSLHGTPEQAFF. In DNA form, the CDR3 reads TGCGCCAGCAGCTTGCATGGGACTCCAGAGCAAGCTTTCTTT.

This clonotype was seen a single time. The CDR3 region is CASSPGRITRANEQFF. Written as DNA, the CDR3 is TGCGCCAGCAGCCCAGGGCGGATCACCAGGGCCAATGAGCAGTTCTTC. The chain is built from TRBV4-3 and TRBJ2-1; a weak D match, TRBD1 (5 bases). Trimming took off 4 bases at V and 6 bases at J, with 19 bases between the two ends. Germline V gives CDR1 LGHNA, CDR2 YSLEER. CDR3 length equals 16 residues.